The T cell receptor beta chain under discussion was sequenced for a study of Ad26.COV2.S vaccination and SARS-CoV-2 variants. Study overall: Intramuscular Ad26.COV2.S at 5x10^10 or 1x10^11 viral particles.

Treatment of the sample: roughly 20 received Ad26.COV2.S at low or high dose, single or two shots; about 5 received placebo; per-sample allocation not given. Day 63 after the first vaccine or placebo injection was the time point for sampling. In regard to this clone: What it recognizes is unknown.

Assay: immunoSEQ multiplex PCR; the TCRdb copy retains only in-frame clones and omits some. The table shows around 320,000 clones, with around four fifths occurring only once. The CDR3 spans 11 residues. CDR1 is SGHAT and CDR2 is FQNNGV in the germline V gene. V was trimmed by 10 bases and J by 1 base, leaving 7 bases between them. Study findings and constraints: Responses of T cells in total may have been underestimated by the TCR breadth and depth analyses.

The clonotype was recovered from a person aged 18 to 59 who received the Ad26.COV2.S COVID-19 vaccine or a placebo. Sequencing was performed on peripheral blood, taken in a trial of Ad26.COV2.S vaccine versus placebo. This chain links TRBV11-2 with TRBJ1-1, with no clear D. The CDR3 DNA is TGTGCCATTAACAAGAACACTGAAGCTTTCTTT. As protein: CAINKNTEAFF.